This is a list of T cell receptor beta chains from one sample in a study of blood T cells in healthy people across ages. In TCRdb, the 5' RACE reads were re-called with MiXCR into one record per CDR3 protein. The data contain 750,000 or so distinct CDR3 sequences, around 25% of them singletons. These data also featured in a second study, about T cells of mothers and their children.

Sequencing was performed on blood. These receptors were collected from a boy aged 5-17 years in good health. The CDR3 runs from the conserved cysteine through the conserved F or W. A D gene is named only where the DNA matches it firmly. Size values are once, few and many counts, or a class for expanded clones, and some rows have none.

clone size | J gene | V gene | D gene | CDR3 protein | CDR3 DNA
- | TRBJ2-2 | TRBV7-3 | - | CASSPSPGPRGTGELFF | TGTGCCAGCAGCCCGAGTCCCGGGCCAAGGGGCACCGGGGAGCTGTTTTTT
many | TRBJ2-1 | TRBV5-1 | - | CASSLGVSSYNEQFF | TGTGCCAGCAGCTTAGGGGTAAGCTCCTACAATGAGCAGTTCTTC
- | TRBJ2-1 | TRBV10-1 | - | CASSEGSKKEQFF | TGCGCCAGCAGTGAAGGCAGCAAGAAAGAGCAGTTCTTC
once | TRBJ2-3 | TRBV7-9 | TRBD2 | CASGTSGRGDTQYF | TGTGCCAGCGGGACTAGCGGGAGAGGGGATACGCAGTATTTT
- | TRBJ1-3 | TRBV12-3/TRBV12-4 | - | CASSLGDGGYTIYF | TGTGCCAGCAGTTTAGGGGACGGAGGATACACCATATATTTT
- | TRBJ2-4 | TRBV20-1 | - | CSEMGVGKNIQYF | TGCAGCGAGATGGGAGTAGGCAAAAACATTCAGTACTTC
- | TRBJ2-4 | TRBV18 | - | CASSPGQGTNIQYF | TGTGCCAGCTCACCAGGGCAGGGAACAAACATTCAGTACTTC
few | TRBJ2-7 | TRBV5-5 | TRBD1 | CASSFQGTGWYEQYF | TGTGCCAGCAGCTTCCAGGGGACAGGGTGGTACGAGCAGTACTTC
few | TRBJ2-1 | TRBV19 | - | CASSVKGGYSYNEQFF | TGTGCCAGTAGTGTAAAAGGCGGTTACTCCTACAATGAGCAGTTCTTC
few | TRBJ2-1 | TRBV6-1 | TRBD2 | CASRTSGRANEQFF | TGTGCCAGCCGGACTAGCGGGAGGGCAAATGAGCAGTTCTTC
once | TRBJ1-2 | TRBV7-9 | - | CASSLGVARPNYGYTF | TGTGCCAGCAGCTTAGGTGTAGCTAGGCCTAACTATGGCTACACCTTC
- | TRBJ1-5 | TRBV5-5 | TRBD1 | CASSLGTGQADNQPQHF | TGTGCCAGCAGCTTGGGGACGGGACAGGCAGACAATCAGCCCCAGCATTTT
- | TRBJ2-3 | TRBV12-3/TRBV12-4 | - | CASSFSERAGDTQYF | TGTGCCAGCAGTTTTAGCGAAAGGGCGGGAGATACGCAGTATTTT
few | TRBJ2-3 | TRBV25-1 | - | CASSELATDTQYF | TGTGCCAGCAGTGAACTAGCTACAGATACGCAGTATTTT
few | TRBJ2-7 | TRBV6-6 | - | CASSYSTGREQYF | TGTGCCAGCAGTTACTCGACGGGACGGGAGCAGTACTTC
- | TRBJ2-7 | TRBV7-6 | TRBD1 | CASSSKIGQGAQDYEQYF | TGTGCCAGCAGCTCGAAGATAGGACAGGGAGCTCAAGACTACGAGCAGTACTTC
- | TRBJ2-6 | TRBV7-2 | - | CASSPSAATGANVLTF | TGTGCCAGCAGCCCCTCCGCAGCCACTGGGGCCAACGTCCTGACTTTC
few | TRBJ2-5 | TRBV27 | TRBD1 | CASSPTGQGLETQYF | TGTGCCAGCAGTCCCACGGGACAGGGACTAGAGACCCAGTACTTC
- | TRBJ2-1 | TRBV5-6 | TRBD2 | CASSPSGGVYEQFF | TGTGCCAGCAGCCCTAGCGGGGGGGTGTATGAGCAGTTCTTC
- | TRBJ2-6 | TRBV4-3 | TRBD2 | CASSFGTSGAGANVLTF | TGCGCCAGCAGCTTTGGGACTAGCGGGGCTGGGGCCAACGTCCTGACTTTC
few | TRBJ2-7 | TRBV6-1 | TRBD2 | CATRLAGAYEQYF | TGTGCCACTAGACTAGCGGGAGCCTACGAGCAGTACTTC
- | TRBJ2-1 | TRBV29-1 | - | CSGSPSSYNEQFF | TGCAGCGGGTCTCCGAGCTCCTACAATGAGCAGTTCTTC
- | TRBJ2-1 | TRBV20-1 | TRBD2 | CSARGELGQIAGFIWNEQFF | TGCAGTGCTAGGGGGGAGTTGGGTCAAATAGCGGGGTTCATATGGAATGAGCAGTTCTTC
- | TRBJ2-1 | TRBV7-2 | TRBD2 | CASSPSGGAFNEQFF | TGTGCCAGCAGCCCGAGCGGGGGGGCGTTCAATGAGCAGTTCTTC
few | TRBJ1-1 | TRBV29-1 | - | CSVAQTFGTEAFF | TGCAGCGTAGCCCAAACGTTCGGCACTGAAGCTTTCTTT
few | TRBJ2-5 | TRBV5-4 | - | CASSFGQSQETQYF | TGTGCCAGCAGCTTCGGACAGTCCCAAGAGACCCAGTACTTC
- | TRBJ2-1 | TRBV5-1 | - | CASSQRQGGNEQFF | TGCGCCAGCAGTCAGCGGCAAGGGGGAAATGAGCAGTTCTTC
- | TRBJ1-2 | TRBV9 | - | CASSGREERNGYTF | TGTGCCAGCAGCGGTCGTGAGGAGCGAAATGGCTACACCTTC
once | TRBJ2-7 | TRBV5-5 | - | CASSWMVGGSYEQYF | TGTGCCAGCAGCTGGATGGTTGGGGGCTCCTACGAGCAGTACTTC